A selection of T cell receptor beta chains follows, all from one sample in a study of T cell repertoires in cytomegalovirus infection. TCRdb used MiXCR to reprocess the reads, holding one entry per CDR3 protein. The table records a few hundred thousand distinct CDR3 sequences, under 45% of them present only once. No cognate antigen is known for these TCRs. Specimen: cultured PBMCs, collected from culture after CMV antigen stimulation. The receptors come from a human donor in good health (CMV status not recorded). Some clones in this sample may be carry-over from other donors' samples. Both conserved end residues are trimmed from each CDR3. The order of the fields is D gene, V gene, CDR3 protein. A D gene is named only where the DNA matches it firmly.

>NA|TRBV27
ASHRAPGDNSPLH
>NA|TRBV7-2
ASSLGTLALSSYNEQF
>TRBD2|TRBV4-1
ASSPRPASGREWATQY
>NA|TRBV6-2/TRBV6-3
ASSRRGNPYEQY
>NA|TRBV20-1
SARESRSDSPLH
>NA|TRBV19
ASSMMVGPQVPYEQY
>TRBD2|TRBV7-8
ASSALAGMNNEQF
>TRBD2|TRBV12-3/TRBV12-4
ASSLMGLAGADTQY
>TRBD1|TRBV12-3/TRBV12-4
ASSLTGPNQPQH
>NA|TRBV28
ASRLVDEQF
>NA|TRBV20-1
SALGHTLAGNIQY
>TRBD1|TRBV27
ASSRLGQGAWDTQY
>NA|TRBV20-1
TGGGGGLNEQF
>TRBD2|TRBV7-2
ASSHRTSGRAGTDTQY
>NA|TRBV6-8
ASSYGIDRSYGYT
>NA|TRBV12-5
ASGLAPTYEQY
>NA|TRBV7-3
ASSPNKKLF
>NA|TRBV7-8
ASHVSALYRSGANVLT
>NA|TRBV11-2
ASSQGTVQF
>NA|TRBV25-1
ASSDVSGHYYEQY
>TRBD2|TRBV11-2
ASSLPDPSGSYEQY
>NA|TRBV7-9
ASTKPGGRDNEQF
>NA|TRBV4-2
ASSQEGAGDTEAF
>NA|TRBV6-2/TRBV6-3
ASSPPLAANTEAF
>NA|TRBV6-1
ASSEGRYEQY
>NA|TRBV7-9
ASSSIGAQETQY
>NA|TRBV7-2
ASSPKHVNTEAF